Sequencing of this T cell receptor beta chain was carried out in a study of CD8 T cells in ankylosing spondylitis. The table lists this clonotype with many counts. A quantitative 5'-RACE method, one with molecular barcodes, was used to make TCR beta libraries. A single record per CDR3 protein comes from TCRdb applying MiXCR to the 5' RACE reads. The sample holds some 220,000 distinct CDR3 sequences, about 10% seen once. This CDR3 contains 15 residues. The trim removed 8 bases at V and 4 bases at J, leaving 9 bases unmatched. Germline values: CDR1 SQVTM, CDR2 ANQGSEA. The sequenced material came from blood, either unsorted or a sorted T cell fraction (not recorded which). The receptor was isolated from a male donor with ankylosing spondylitis or in good health (not recorded which). The chain employs TRBV29-1 and TRBJ2-1; 12 nucleotides match TRBD2. CDR3 residues: CSSTLAGGPYNEQFF. CDR3 in DNA: TGCAGCTCCACCCTAGCGGGGGGGCCGTACAATGAGCAGTTCTTC.